One sample yielded the 25 T cell receptor beta chains listed below, sequenced in a study of cytomegalovirus exposure and HLA in healthy donors. A multiplex PCR was run with 60 Vbeta primers and 13 Jbeta primers. The protocol was immunoSEQ multiplex PCR, while the TCRdb copy is restricted to in-frame clones and leaves out a portion. Among 60,000 to 70,000 clones listed, around four fifths were seen once. The specimen was PBMCs. The source is a woman under 40 in good health and CMV-seronegative.

This clone appeared a few times. CDR3 region: CASRRGSQMNTEAFF. CDR3 DNA: TGTGCCAGCAGACGTGGCAGTCAAATGAACACTGAAGCTTTCTTT. V gene TRBV6-1 combines with J gene TRBJ1-1; no clear D. CDR1 and CDR2 from the germline V gene are MNHNS and SASEGT. Trimming removed 6 bases from V and 0 bases from J, with 14 bases in between. The CDR3 is made up of 15 amino acids.

The chain uses TRBV9 and TRBJ2-1, with D perhaps TRBD1 (6 bases). Trimming shortened V by 3 bases and J by 12 bases, and 16 bases separated the two germline ends. The CDR3 sequence is 13 residues long. Germline loops: CDR1 SGDLS, CDR2 YYNGEE. Here the CDR3 reads CASSELSGTRQFF. The CDR3 nucleotides read TGTGCCAGCAGCGAACTCTCCGGGACACGGCAGTTCTTC.

The sample holds one count of this clone. This likely comes from a read error, as the CDR3 has no conserved phenylalanine or tryptophan at its end. The DNA is omitted, as the CDR3 cannot be located on it reliably, and the CDR3 follows TCRdb's listing. V gene TRBV6-4 combines with J gene TRBJ2-7; the DNA was not compared with TRBD2, the D call given in the table. The CDR3 spans 9 residues, counting both ends. Germline CDR1 is MRHNA and CDR2 is SNTAGT. CDR3 region: CASSEVAGG.

V is TRBV30 and J is TRBJ1-1; possibly TRBD1 for D (5 bases). The germline V gene has CDR1 GTSNPN and CDR2 SVGIG (reference sequence). The CDR3 covers 13 residues. CDR3 sequence: CVLGAGRVTEAFF. The CDR3 DNA is TGTGTCCTAGGGGCCGGACGAGTCACTGAAGCTTTCTTT.

This clone was detected a few times. This chain uses TRBV7-6 with TRBJ2-5; weak D call: TRBD1 (7 bases). This CDR3 contains 15 residues. The ends were cut back, 5 bases at V and 3 bases at J, with 16 bases in the middle. Germline assignment: CDR1 SGHVS and CDR2 FNYEAQ. The chain's CDR3 is CASSLSGGSEETQYF. DNA for the CDR3: TGTGCCAGCAGCCTATCAGGGGGGAGTGAAGAGACCCAGTACTTC.

The genes are TRBV4-1 and TRBJ2-7, with 7 bases identical to TRBD2. From germline, CDR1 is MGHRA and CDR2 YSYEKL. The length of the CDR3 is 13 residues. V shed 3 bases, J shed 6 bases, and the junction held 5 bases outside the gene matches. CDR3 sequence (DNA): TGCGCCAGCAGCCACTCGACTAGCTCCGAGCAGTACTTC. Translating gives CASSHSTSSEQYF.

In its sample, this clone was seen a few times. V gene TRBV9 combines with J gene TRBJ2-3; a possible D gene is TRBD1 (6 bases). Germline V gives CDR1 SGDLS, CDR2 YYNGEE. The ends were cut back, 4 bases at V and 2 bases at J, with 11 bases in the middle. The CDR3 runs to 14 residues. CDR3 region: CASSSRTDTDTQYF. Here the CDR3 DNA reads TGTGCCAGCAGCTCCCGGACAGACACAGATACGCAGTATTTT.

The genes are TRBV27 and TRBJ2-3, with D tentatively TRBD2 (6 bases). The length of the CDR3 is 15 residues. Germline V gene data show CDR1 as MNHEY and CDR2 as SMNVEV (reference sequence). V was pared by 3 bases and J by 4 bases, with 14 bases between. CDR3 sequence reads: CASSFRDLGSDTQYF. The DNA of the CDR3 is TGTGCCAGCAGTTTCCGGGACTTGGGGTCAGATACGCAGTATTTT.

V and J are TRBV29-1 and TRBJ2-1, with 7 positions matching TRBD1. The CDR3 runs to 12 residues. Trimming took 5 bases from V and 4 from J; bases not matched to a gene: 2. CDR1 is SQVTM and CDR2 is ANQGSEA in the germline V gene. The CDR3 DNA reads as TGCAGCGTTTGGGACAGATACAATGAGCAGTTCTTC. It is translated as CSVWDRYNEQFF.

A few counts support this clone. The chain recombines TRBV7-9 with TRBJ2-1; 9 nucleotides align to TRBD2. The CDR3 extends over 15 amino acids. V dropped 5 bases and J dropped 4; count of bases not matched to a gene: 6. Germline V lookup: CDR1 SEHNR, CDR2 FQNEAQ (reference sequence). The CDR3 bases are TGTGCCAGCAGCACGACTAGCGGAAAATACAATGAGCAGTTCTTC. This encodes CASSTTSGKYNEQFF.

The gene calls are TRBV5-5 and TRBJ2-1, with D perhaps TRBD1 (6 bases). Germline V CDR1 and CDR2: SGHKS, YYEKEE (reference sequence). This CDR3 contains 14 residues. Trimming removed 4 bases from V and 2 bases from J, with 10 bases in between. The CDR3 here is CASSGDIAYNEQFF. The CDR3 DNA is TGTGCCAGCAGCGGGGACATAGCCTACAATGAGCAGTTCTTC.

CDR3 residues: CASSLLSGGFNTEAFF. For the CDR3, the DNA is TGCGCCAGCAGCTTGTTGTCGGGGGGCTTTAACACTGAAGCTTTCTTT. This chain links TRBV5-1 with TRBJ1-1; tentatively, D is TRBD1 (6 bases). CDR1 is SGHRS and CDR2 is YFSETQ in the germline V gene. V was shortened by 1 base and J by 2 bases, with 15 bases between the two germline ends. This CDR3 is built from 16 residues.

The CDR3 DNA sequence: TGTGCCAGCTCTCCTACATACGGGGGATGGAAAGCGGACACTGAAGCTTTCTTT. This encodes CASSPTYGGWKADTEAFF. The chain has TRBV19 and TRBJ1-1; the D gene is possibly TRBD1 (5 bases). From germline, CDR1 is LNHDA and CDR2 SQIVND (reference sequence). Trimming pared 9 bases from V and 3 bases from J, leaving 29 bases between. This CDR3 region has 18 residues. Combining the CDR3 with reference TRBV19 and TRBJ1-1 gives the whole variable domain DGGITQSPKYLFRKEGQNVTLSCEQNLNHDAMYWYRQDPGQGLRLIYYSQIVNDFQKGDIAEGYSVSREKKESFPLTVTSAQKNPTAFYLCASSPTYGGWKADTEAFFGQGTRLTVV.

The V call is TRBV6-5, the J call TRBJ1-2, with 7 nucleotides matching TRBD1. CDR1 is MNHEY and CDR2 is SVGAGI in the germline V gene. The CDR3 has 16 amino acids. The junction had 14 bases not matched to a gene; V was cut back by 2 bases and J by 8 bases. CDR3 in amino acids: CASSYQARTGVNGYTF. The CDR3 nucleotides read TGTGCCAGCAGTTACCAGGCCCGTACAGGGGTCAACGGCTACACCTTC.

The genes are TRBV19 and TRBJ2-3, with 8 bases lining up with TRBD2. The germline V gene has CDR1 LNHDA and CDR2 SQIVND (reference sequence). V dropped 2 bases and J dropped 2; count of bases not matched to a gene: 6. This CDR3 spans 16 amino acids. This CDR3 is CASSIKAGEVTDTQYF. The CDR3 DNA reads TGTGCCAGTAGTATAAAAGCGGGGGAGGTCACAGATACGCAGTATTTT.

The CDR3 region is CASSLAGVGTEAFF. The DNA of the CDR3 is TGCGCCAGCAGCTTAGCAGGGGTGGGCACTGAAGCTTTCTTT. The V call is TRBV5-1, the J call TRBJ1-1; D is possibly TRBD1 (6 bases). The CDR3 is made up of 14 amino acids. V was clipped by 2 bases and J by 4 bases, with 12 bases between them. Germline V gene lookup returns CDR1 SGHRS and CDR2 YFSETQ.

The CDR3 here is CASSLGQGATSLNTEAFF. CDR3 nucleotides: TGTGCCAGCAGCTTGGGACAGGGGGCGACAAGTCTGAACACTGAAGCTTTCTTT. This sequence joins TRBV7-9 and TRBJ1-1; TRBD1 aligns across 12 bases. CDR3 size: 18 residues. Germline assignment: CDR1 SEHNR and CDR2 FQNEAQ (reference sequence). V lost 3 bases and J lost 0; bases outside the gene matches: 8.

This rearrangement joins TRBV6-1 to TRBJ1-4; 7 bases fit TRBD1. The CDR3 extends over 12 amino acids. Germline V CDR1 and CDR2: MNHNS, SASEGT. Trimming took 6 bases from V and 8 from J; bases not matched to a gene: 3. The CDR3 sequence is CASRAGQEKLFF. CDR3 DNA: TGTGCCAGCAGGGCGGGACAGGAAAAACTGTTTTTT.

The V and J genes are TRBV6-5 and TRBJ1-6; perhaps TRBD1 as D (6 bases). Deletions cut 6 bases from V and 4 bases from J, with 10 bases between. CDR1 and CDR2 from the germline V gene are MNHEY and SVGAGI. The CDR3 is 14 amino acids. CDR3: CASSPGTYNSPLHF. In nucleotides, the CDR3 is TGTGCCAGCAGCCCCGGGACATATAATTCACCCCTCCACTTT.

V usage is TRBV4-2 and J usage is TRBJ2-1; 9 nucleotides line up with TRBD2. Germline V gene data show CDR1 as LGHNA and CDR2 as YNFKEQ. Trimming took 4 bases from V and 8 from J; bases not matched to a gene: 12. The CDR3 loop spans 16 amino acids. CDR3 DNA: TGTGCCAGCAGCCCTAAGACCGCGGGAGGGCCCCATGAGCAGTTCTTC. It codes for CASSPKTAGGPHEQFF.

The rearrangement joins TRBV4-2 to TRBJ1-2, with D perhaps TRBD1 (6 bases). V gave up 3 bases and J gave up 7 bases, with 12 bases separating them. The CDR3 has 13 residues. Germline-derived CDR1 and CDR2 are LGHNA and YNFKEQ. The CDR3 loop is CASSQQGLGGYTF. Here the CDR3 DNA reads TGTGCCAGCAGCCAGCAGGGGCTCGGTGGCTACACCTTC.

The CDR3 sequence is CASSLHGGGAYEQYF. CDR3 coding DNA: TGTGCCAGCAGTCTACACGGCGGGGGGGCCTACGAGCAGTACTTC. V usage is TRBV6-5 and J usage is TRBJ2-7, with 9 nucleotides matching TRBD2. The CDR3 covers 15 residues. Germline CDR1 MNHEY, CDR2 SVGAGI. V dropped 5 bases and J dropped 2; count of bases not matched to a gene: 7.

This chain links TRBV10-3 with TRBJ2-1; D may be TRBD2 (5 bases). Per the germline V gene, CDR1 is ENHRY and CDR2 is SYGVKD. V was shortened by 0 bases and J by 6 bases, with 9 bases between the two germline ends. This CDR3 has 14 residues. DNA of the CDR3: TGTGCCATCAGTGAGTCGAGAGGGAGCAATGAGCAGTTCTTC. Its protein is CAISESRGSNEQFF.

This clone was seen just once. The gene calls are TRBV5-4 and TRBJ1-2; TRBD1 might be the D (5 bases). The germline V gene encodes CDR1 SGHNT and CDR2 YYREEE (reference sequence). This CDR3 is built from 14 residues. V was pared by 0 bases and J by 1 base, with 7 bases between. The CDR3 loop reads CASSLVGGNYGYTF. DNA for the CDR3: TGTGCCAGCAGCTTGGTGGGGGGTAACTATGGCTACACCTTC.

V usage is TRBV6-4 and J usage is TRBJ2-3, with D possibly TRBD2 on 7 matching bases. Germline CDR1 MRHNA, CDR2 SNTAGT. The V end was cut by 3 bases, the J end by 1 base, with 8 bases between. The CDR3 spans 14 residues. The CDR3 reads CASSEGGGTDTQYF. The CDR3 DNA reads TGTGCCAGCAGTGAAGGGGGGGGCACAGATACGCAGTATTTT.